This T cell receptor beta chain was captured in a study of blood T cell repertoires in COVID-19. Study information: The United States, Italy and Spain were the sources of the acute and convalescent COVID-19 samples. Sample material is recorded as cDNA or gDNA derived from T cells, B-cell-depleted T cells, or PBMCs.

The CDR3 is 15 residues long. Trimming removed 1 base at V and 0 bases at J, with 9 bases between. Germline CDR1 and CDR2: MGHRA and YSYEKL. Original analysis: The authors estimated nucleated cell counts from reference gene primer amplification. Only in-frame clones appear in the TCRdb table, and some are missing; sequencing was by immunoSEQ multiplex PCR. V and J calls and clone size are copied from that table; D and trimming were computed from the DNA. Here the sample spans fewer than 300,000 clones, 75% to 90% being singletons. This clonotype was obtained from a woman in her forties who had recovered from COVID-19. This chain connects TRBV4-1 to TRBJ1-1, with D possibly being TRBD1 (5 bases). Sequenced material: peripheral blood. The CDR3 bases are TGCGCCAGCAGCCAAGGGCTGGGGCTGAACACTGAAGCTTTCTTT. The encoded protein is CASSQGLGLNTEAFF.